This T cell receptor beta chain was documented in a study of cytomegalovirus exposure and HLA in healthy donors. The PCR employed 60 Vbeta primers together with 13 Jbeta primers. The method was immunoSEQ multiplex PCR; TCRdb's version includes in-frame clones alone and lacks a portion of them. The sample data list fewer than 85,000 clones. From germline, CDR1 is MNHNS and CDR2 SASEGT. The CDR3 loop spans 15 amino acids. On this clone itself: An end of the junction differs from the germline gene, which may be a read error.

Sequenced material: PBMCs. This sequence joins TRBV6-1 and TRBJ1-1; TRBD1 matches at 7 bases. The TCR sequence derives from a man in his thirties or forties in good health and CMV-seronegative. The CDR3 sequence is CASSNRDSEISSLLF. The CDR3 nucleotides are TGTGCCAGCAGCAACCGGGACAGCGAGATTTCAAGCTTACTCTTT.